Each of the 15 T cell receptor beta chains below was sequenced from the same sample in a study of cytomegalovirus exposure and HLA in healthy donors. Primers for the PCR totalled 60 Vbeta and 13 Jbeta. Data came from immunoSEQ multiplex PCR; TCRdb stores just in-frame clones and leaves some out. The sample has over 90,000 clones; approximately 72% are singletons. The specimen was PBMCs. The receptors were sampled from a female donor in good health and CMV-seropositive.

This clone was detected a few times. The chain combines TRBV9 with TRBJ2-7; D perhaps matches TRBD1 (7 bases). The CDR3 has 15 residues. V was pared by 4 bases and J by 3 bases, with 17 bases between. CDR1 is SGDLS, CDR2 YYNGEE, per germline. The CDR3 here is CASSPVAGGLYEQYF. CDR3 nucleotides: TGTGCCAGCAGCCCCGTAGCAGGGGGACTCTACGAGCAGTACTTC.

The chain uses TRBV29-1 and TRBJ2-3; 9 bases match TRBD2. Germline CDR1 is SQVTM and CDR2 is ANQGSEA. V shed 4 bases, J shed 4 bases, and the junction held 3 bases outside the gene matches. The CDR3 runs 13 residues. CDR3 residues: CSVGLAGADTQYF. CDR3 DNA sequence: TGCAGCGTTGGTTTAGCGGGAGCAGATACGCAGTATTTT.

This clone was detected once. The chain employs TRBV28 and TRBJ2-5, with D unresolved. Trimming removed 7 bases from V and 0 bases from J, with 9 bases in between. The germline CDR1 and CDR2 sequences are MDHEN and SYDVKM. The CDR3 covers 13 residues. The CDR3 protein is CASTPGYQETQYF. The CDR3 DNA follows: TGTGCCAGCACCCCCGGGTACCAAGAGACCCAGTACTTC.

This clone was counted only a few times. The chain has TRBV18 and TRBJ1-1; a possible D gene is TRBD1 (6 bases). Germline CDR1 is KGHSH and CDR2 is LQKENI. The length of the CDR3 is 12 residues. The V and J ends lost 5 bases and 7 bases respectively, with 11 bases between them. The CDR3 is CASSYREGEAFF. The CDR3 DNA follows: TGTGCCAGCTCATACAGGGAGGGTGAAGCTTTCTTT.

This chain's CDR3 is CASSQEWGVDRGNQPQHF. CDR3 DNA sequence: TGCGCCAGCAGCCAAGAGTGGGGTGTGGACAGGGGCAATCAGCCCCAGCATTTT. The J gene is TRBJ1-5, the V gene TRBV4-3; TRBD1 matches at 8 bases. V lost 0 bases and J lost 2; bases outside the gene matches: 9. This CDR3 spans 18 amino acids. Germline V gives CDR1 LGHNA, CDR2 YSLEER.

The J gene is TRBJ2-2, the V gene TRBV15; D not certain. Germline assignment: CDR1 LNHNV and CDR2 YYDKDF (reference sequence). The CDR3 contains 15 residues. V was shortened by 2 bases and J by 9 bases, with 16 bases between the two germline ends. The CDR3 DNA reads TGTGCCACCAGCAGATCCCGCGCCTCCGCCAGGGAGCTGTTTTTT. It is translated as CATSRSRASARELFF.

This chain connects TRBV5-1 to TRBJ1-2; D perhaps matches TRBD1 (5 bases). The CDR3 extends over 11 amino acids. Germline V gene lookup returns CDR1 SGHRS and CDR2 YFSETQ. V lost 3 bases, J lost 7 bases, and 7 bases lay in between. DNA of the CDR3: TGCGCCAGCAGCTACGACAGTGGCTACACCTTC. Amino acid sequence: CASSYDSGYTF.

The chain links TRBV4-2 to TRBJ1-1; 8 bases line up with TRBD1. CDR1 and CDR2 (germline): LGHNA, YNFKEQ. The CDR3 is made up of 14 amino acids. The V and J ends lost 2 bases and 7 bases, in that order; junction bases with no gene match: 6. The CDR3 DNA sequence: TGTGCCAGCAGCCAAAAACCAGGACAGGGTGAAGCTTTCTTT. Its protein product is CASSQKPGQGEAFF.

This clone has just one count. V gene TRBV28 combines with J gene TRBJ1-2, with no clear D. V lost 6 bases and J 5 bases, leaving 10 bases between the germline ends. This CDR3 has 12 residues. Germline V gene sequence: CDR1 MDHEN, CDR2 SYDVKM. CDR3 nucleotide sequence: TGTGCCAGCAGCCGGCAGGTATATGGCTACACCTTC. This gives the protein CASSRQVYGYTF.

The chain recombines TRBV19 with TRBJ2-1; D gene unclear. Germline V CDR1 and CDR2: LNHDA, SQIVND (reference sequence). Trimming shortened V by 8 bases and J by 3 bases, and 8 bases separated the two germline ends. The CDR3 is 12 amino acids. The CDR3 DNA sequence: TGTGCCAGTTCCGACAACTACAATGAGCAGTTCTTC. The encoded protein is CASSDNYNEQFF.

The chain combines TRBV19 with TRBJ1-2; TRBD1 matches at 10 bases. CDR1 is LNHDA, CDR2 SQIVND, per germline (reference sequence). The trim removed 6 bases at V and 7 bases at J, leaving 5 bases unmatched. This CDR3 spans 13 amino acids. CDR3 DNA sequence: TGTGCCAGTAGGACCGGGACAGGGGCTGGCTACACCTTC. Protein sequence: CASRTGTGAGYTF.

The chain's CDR3 is CASRLDRNQPQHF. The DNA for the CDR3 is TGTGCCAGCAGGCTAGACAGGAATCAGCCCCAGCATTTT. The J gene is TRBJ1-5, the V gene TRBV6-5; the D gene is possibly TRBD1 (6 bases). V lost 6 bases, J lost 4 bases, and 10 bases lay in between. The germline CDR1 and CDR2 sequences are MNHEY and SVGAGI. The CDR3 loop spans 13 amino acids.

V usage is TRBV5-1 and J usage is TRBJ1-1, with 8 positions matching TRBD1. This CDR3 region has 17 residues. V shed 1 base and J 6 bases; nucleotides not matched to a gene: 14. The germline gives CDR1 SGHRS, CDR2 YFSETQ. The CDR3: CASSLQGRGRGNPEAFF. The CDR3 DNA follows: TGCGCCAGCAGCTTGCAAGGCAGGGGGCGAGGAAATCCTGAAGCTTTCTTT.

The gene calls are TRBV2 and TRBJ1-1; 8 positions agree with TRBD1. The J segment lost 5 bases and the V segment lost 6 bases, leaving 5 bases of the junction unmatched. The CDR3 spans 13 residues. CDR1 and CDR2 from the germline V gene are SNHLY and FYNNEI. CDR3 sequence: CASSVQGVTEAFF. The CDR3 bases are TGTGCCAGCAGCGTACAGGGGGTAACTGAAGCTTTCTTT.

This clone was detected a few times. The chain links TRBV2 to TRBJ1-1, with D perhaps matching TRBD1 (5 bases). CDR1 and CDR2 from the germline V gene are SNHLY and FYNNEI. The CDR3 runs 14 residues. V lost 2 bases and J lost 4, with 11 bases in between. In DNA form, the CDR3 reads TGTGCCAGCAGTGAAACAGGTGTGGGCACTGAAGCTTTCTTT. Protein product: CASSETGVGTEAFF.